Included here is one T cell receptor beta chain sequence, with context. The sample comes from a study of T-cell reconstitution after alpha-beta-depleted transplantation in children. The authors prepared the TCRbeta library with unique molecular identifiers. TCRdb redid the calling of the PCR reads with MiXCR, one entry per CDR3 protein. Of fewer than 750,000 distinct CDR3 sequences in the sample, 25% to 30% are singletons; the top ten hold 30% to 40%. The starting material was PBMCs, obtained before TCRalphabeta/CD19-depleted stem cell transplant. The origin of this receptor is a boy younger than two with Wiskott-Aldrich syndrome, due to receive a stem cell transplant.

The CDR3 nucleotides are TGCAGTGCTAGCCTAATAGCGGGGCGCACAGATACGCAGTATTTT. Residues: CSASLIAGRTDTQYF. J is TRBJ2-3 and V is TRBV20-1; TRBD2 aligns across 8 bases. Losses at the gene ends were 3 bases for V and 1 base for J; bases not matched to a gene: 6. Germline-derived CDR1 and CDR2 are DFQATT and SNEGSKA (reference sequence). The CDR3 consists of 15 residues.